The 8 T cell receptor beta chains listed next were all sequenced from one sample in a study of cytomegalovirus exposure and HLA in healthy donors (dated by TCRdb to 2016 to 2017). Libraries were constructed by the immunoSEQ multiplex PCR assay. For the multiplex PCR, a mixture combining 60 forward primers for TCR Vbeta segments and 13 reverse primers for TCR Jbeta segments was used. TCRdb provides this immuneACCESS table in a form limited to in-frame rearrangements. Some clones are lacking; in checked studies, under half of them reflect an unresolved V gene, and why the rest are absent is not known. The sample table contains about 170,000 clones; only one count was recorded for around 62% of them. In total, the top ten clones hold about 2.9% of the sample. Sequences were obtained from PBMCs. These TCRs come from a man aged 35 to 55 in good health and CMV-seronegative.

The chain employs TRBV30 and TRBJ1-2, with a possible D match to TRBD1 (5 bases). Deletions cut 5 bases from V and 6 bases from J, with 10 bases between. This CDR3 contains 11 residues. From germline, CDR1 is GTSNPN and CDR2 SVGIG (reference sequence). The CDR3 region has the DNA TGTGCCTGGGGAATAGGGGATGGCTACACCTTC. It encodes CAWGIGDGYTF.

The J gene is TRBJ1-4, the V gene TRBV4-1, with 10 nucleotides matching TRBD1. In germline, CDR1 is MGHRA, CDR2 YSYEKL. V was clipped by 4 bases and J by 4 bases; unmatched bases: 9. This CDR3 is 17 amino acids long. The CDR3 nucleotides read TGCGCCAGCAGCCGGAATACCGGGACAGGGGATAATGAAAAACTGTTTTTT. It is translated as CASSRNTGTGDNEKLFF.

The V call is TRBV6-5, the J call TRBJ2-5; 10 bases are a match to TRBD1. The CDR3 extends over 15 amino acids. CDR1 and CDR2 (germline): MNHEY, SVGAGI. The V gene end was trimmed by 8 bases and the J gene end by 5 bases; junction bases not matched to a gene: 11. The CDR3 spells CASRDRGVLWETQYF. CDR3 bases: TGTGCCAGCCGGGACAGGGGTGTATTATGGGAGACCCAGTACTTC.

This clone was counted only a few times. V is TRBV7-9 and J is TRBJ2-7, with TRBD1 identical over 7 bases. The junction had 6 bases not matched to a gene; V was cut back by 3 bases and J by 1 base. CDR1 and CDR2 (germline): SEHNR, FQNEAQ (reference sequence). This CDR3 has 15 amino acids. CDR3 nucleotides: TGTGCCAGCAGCTTGCTCGGGACAGTATCCTACGAGCAGTACTTC. This translates into CASSLLGTVSYEQYF.

V and J are TRBV5-4 and TRBJ1-2, with 10 nucleotides matching TRBD1. This CDR3 has 13 amino acids. Trimming took 5 bases from V and 8 from J; bases not matched to a gene: 6. Germline V CDR1 and CDR2: SGHNT, YYREEE (reference sequence). The chain's CDR3 is CASRGTGARGYTF. CDR3 coding DNA: TGTGCCAGCAGGGGGACAGGGGCTAGGGGCTACACCTTC. The full variable domain, with the rest looked up from reference TRBV5-4 and TRBJ1-2, is ETGVTQSPTHLIKTRGQQVTLRCSSQSGHNTVSWYQQALGQGPQFIFQYYREEENGRGNFPPRFSGLQFPNYSSELNVNALELDDSALYLCASRGTGARGYTFGSGTRLTVV.

The V and J genes are TRBV7-9 and TRBJ1-4; maybe TRBD1 (6 bases). Germline CDR1 and CDR2: SEHNR and FQNEAQ (reference sequence). The germline V and J ends were trimmed by 7 bases and 8 bases, with 23 bases remaining between them. The CDR3 consists of 16 residues. The CDR3 spells CASILDQTGSGEKLFF. The CDR3 DNA reads as TGTGCCAGCATCCTAGACCAGACAGGCAGCGGCGAAAAACTGTTTTTT.

The J gene is TRBJ1-2, the V gene TRBV6-5; 7 bases map to TRBD1. Trimming at V came to 8 bases and at J to 5 bases, leaving 8 bases not matched to a gene. The germline V gene encodes CDR1 MNHEY and CDR2 SVGAGI. The CDR3 length is 13 residues. CDR3 sequence reads: CASGDRDRYGYTF. In DNA, the CDR3 is TGTGCCAGCGGTGACAGGGACCGGTATGGCTACACCTTC.

This sequence joins TRBV14 and TRBJ2-1; 7 bases are shared with TRBD1. Germline CDR1 SGHDN, CDR2 FVKESK. This CDR3 is 12 amino acids long. V lost 3 bases, J lost 9 bases, and 2 bases stayed unmatched. The CDR3 reads CASSHSGGEQFF. In DNA form, the CDR3 reads TGTGCCAGCAGCCACTCAGGGGGTGAGCAGTTCTTC.